This TCR beta chain was sequenced in a study of OX40 agonist ivuxolimab in advanced cancers. Germline values: CDR1 LNHDA, CDR2 SQIVND (reference sequence). The CDR3 length is 16 residues. V shed 3 bases and J 8 bases; nucleotides not matched to a gene: 11. Sequencing used immunoSEQ multiplex PCR; TCRdb keeps in-frame clones, though not all of them. The repertoire includes about 150,000 clones, about nine tenths of them detected once, and roughly 1.1% sits in the top ten. V gene TRBV19 combines with J gene TRBJ2-1, with TRBD1 identical over 9 bases. The clonotype was recovered from an adult with an advanced solid tumor such as melanoma, head and neck, liver or kidney cancer. This specimen consisted of CD4+ or CD8+ T cells sorted from blood, obtained in a trial of the OX40 agonist ivuxolimab. CDR3 DNA sequence: TGTGCCAGTAGTATTTTCCATAGGACAGGGGCCCATGAGCAGTTCTTC. This encodes CASSIFHRTGAHEQFF.